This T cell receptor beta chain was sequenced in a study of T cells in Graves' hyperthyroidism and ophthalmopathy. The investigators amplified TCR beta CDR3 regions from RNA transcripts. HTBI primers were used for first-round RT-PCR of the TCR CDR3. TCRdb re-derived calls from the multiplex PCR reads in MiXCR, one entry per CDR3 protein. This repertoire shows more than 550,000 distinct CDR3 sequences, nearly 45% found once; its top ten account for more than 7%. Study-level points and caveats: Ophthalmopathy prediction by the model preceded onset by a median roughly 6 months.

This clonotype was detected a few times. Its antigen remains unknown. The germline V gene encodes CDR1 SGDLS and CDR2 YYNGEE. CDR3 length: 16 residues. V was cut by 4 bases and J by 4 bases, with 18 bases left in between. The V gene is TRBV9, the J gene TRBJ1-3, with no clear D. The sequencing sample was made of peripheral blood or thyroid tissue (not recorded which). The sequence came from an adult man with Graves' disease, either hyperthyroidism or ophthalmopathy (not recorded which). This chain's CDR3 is CASSPRFDGFGNTIYF. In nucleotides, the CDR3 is TGTGCCAGCAGCCCCCGCTTCGACGGTTTCGGAAACACCATATATTTT. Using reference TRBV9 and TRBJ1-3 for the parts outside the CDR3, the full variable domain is DSGVTQTPKHLITATGQRVTLRCSPRSGDLSVYWYQQSLDQGLQFLIQYYNGEERAKGNILERFSAQQFPDLHSELNLSSLELGDSALYFCASSPRFDGFGNTIYFGEGSWLTVV.